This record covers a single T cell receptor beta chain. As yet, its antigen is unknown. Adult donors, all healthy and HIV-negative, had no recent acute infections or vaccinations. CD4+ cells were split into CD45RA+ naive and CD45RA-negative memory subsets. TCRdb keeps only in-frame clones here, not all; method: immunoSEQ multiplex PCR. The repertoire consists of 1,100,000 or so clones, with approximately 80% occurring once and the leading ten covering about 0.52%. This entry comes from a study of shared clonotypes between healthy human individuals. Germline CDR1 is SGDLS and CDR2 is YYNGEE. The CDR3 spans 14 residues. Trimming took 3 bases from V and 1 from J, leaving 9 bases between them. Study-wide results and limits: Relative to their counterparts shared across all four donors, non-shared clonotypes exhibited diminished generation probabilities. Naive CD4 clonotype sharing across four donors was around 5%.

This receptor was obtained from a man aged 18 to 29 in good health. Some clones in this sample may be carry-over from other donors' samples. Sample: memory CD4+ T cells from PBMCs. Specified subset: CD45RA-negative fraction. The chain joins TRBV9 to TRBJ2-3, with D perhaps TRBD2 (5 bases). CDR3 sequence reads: CASSGTHRTDTQYF. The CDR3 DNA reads TGTGCCAGCAGCGGGACTCACCGCACAGATACGCAGTATTTT.